What follows is one T cell receptor (beta chain) and its context. Using immunoSEQ multiplex PCR, the repertoire was profiled, and TCRdb retains in-frame clones only, with some absent. This repertoire shows under 85,000 clones, roughly nine tenths found once; its top ten account for 1.5%. V was trimmed by 3 bases and J by 2 bases, leaving 9 bases between them. Germline loops: CDR1 SGHRS, CDR2 YFSETQ. The CDR3 is made up of 13 amino acids. The sample is drawn from a study of T cell changes during pregnancy in multiple sclerosis. This chain uses TRBV5-1 with TRBJ2-7; D is perhaps TRBD2 (5 bases). The material was peripheral blood, obtained in the third trimester of pregnancy. The TCR comes from a female donor with multiple sclerosis, enrolled in a pregnancy study. The CDR3 region has the DNA TGCGCCAGCAGCTATCCCGGGACCTACGAGCAGTACTTC. It translates to CASSYPGTYEQYF.